The 25 T cell receptor beta chains in this list originate from one sample, sequenced in a study of circulating and synovial CD4+ cells in juvenile arthritis. TCRdb's copy holds only in-frame clones and misses some; the assay was immunoSEQ multiplex PCR. The data hold some 15,000 clones, with 75% to 90% observed a single time. The sequencing sample was made of CD4+ T cells from synovial fluid. These TCRs come from a human patient with juvenile idiopathic arthritis. Some clones in this sample may be carry-over from other donors' samples.

This clone was counted a few times. This chain connects TRBV5-5 to TRBJ1-3; no clear D. CDR3 length: 15 amino acids. CDR1 is SGHKS, CDR2 YYEKEE, per germline (reference sequence). The germline V and J ends were trimmed by 1 base and 4 bases, with 12 bases remaining between them. In DNA form, the CDR3 reads TGTGCCAGCAGCTTGTTTCCGGGTACCGGAAACACCATATATTTT. Residues: CASSLFPGTGNTIYF.

The chain has TRBV7-9 and TRBJ2-7; 9 bases match TRBD2. Germline CDR1 reads SEHNR; CDR2 reads FQNEAQ (reference sequence). This CDR3 has 13 residues. With 1 base clipped from V and 6 bases from J, the junction kept 1 base outside the gene matches. CDR3 protein: CASSLVTSGEQYF. The CDR3 nucleotides are TGTGCCAGCAGCTTAGTGACTAGCGGCGAGCAGTACTTC.

The chain uses TRBV19 and TRBJ2-3; 8 bases align to TRBD2. Germline V lookup: CDR1 LNHDA, CDR2 SQIVND (reference sequence). This CDR3 has 15 residues. The V gene end was trimmed by 2 bases and the J gene end by 4 bases; junction bases not matched to a gene: 5. CDR3 region: CASSIQRGSPDTQYF. The CDR3 DNA reads as TGTGCCAGTAGTATACAGCGGGGGAGTCCAGATACGCAGTATTTT.

In regard to this clone: The sample contains more than one DNA sequence encoding this CDR3. The DNA for the CDR3 is TGTGCCAGCAGCAAGACAGGGCGAGGCTTCTTCGCCAAAAACATTCAGTACTTC. Its protein product is CASSKTGRGFFAKNIQYF. The chain joins TRBV21-1 to TRBJ2-4; TRBD1, the table's D call, lacks a check against the DNA. TRBV21-1 is annotated as a pseudogene. This CDR3 is built from 18 residues.

The chain joins TRBV7-9 to TRBJ2-7; tentative D call: TRBD2 (5 bases). This CDR3 has 17 amino acids. CDR1 and CDR2 (germline): SEHNR, FQNEAQ (reference sequence). Trimming removed 4 bases from V and 3 bases from J, with 22 bases in between. The CDR3 here is CASSSTSGRNTDYEQYF. The CDR3 nucleotides read TGTGCCAGCAGCTCCACGTCGGGAAGGAACACCGACTACGAGCAGTACTTC.

This sequence joins TRBV6-5 and TRBJ1-1; weak D call: TRBD1 (6 bases). The CDR3 loop spans 12 amino acids. Looked up from germline, CDR1 is MNHEY and CDR2 is SVGAGI. V shed 6 bases and J shed 10 bases, with 15 bases lying between them. CDR3 nucleotides: TGTGCCAGCAGGGCCCCACAGGGCGGAGCTTTCTTT. This translates into CASRAPQGGAFF.

This clone occurred a few times. One end of the junction is discordant with germline, which a read error may explain. The same CDR3 arises from other DNA sequences in this sample as well. V usage is TRBV7-6 and J usage is TRBJ1-6; D is ambiguous. Germline CDR1 and CDR2: SGHVS and FNYEAQ. The CDR3 runs 15 residues. CDR3 in DNA: TGTGCCAGCAGCTTAGATGGGCCCTATAATTCCCCCCTCCACTTT. Its translation is CASSLDGPYNSPLHF.

In regard to this clone: Compared with germline, one end of the junction differs, possibly owing to a read error. This rearrangement joins TRBV23-1 to TRBJ1-2, with 9 bases lining up with TRBD1. TRBV23-1 qualifies as an ORF whose function is uncertain. The CDR3 runs 16 residues. The CDR3 nucleotides read TGCGCCAGCAGTCAATCGTCCACAGGGGGCAGCTATGGCTACATCTTC. It is translated as CASSQSSTGGSYGYIF.

The V call is TRBV9, the J call TRBJ1-5, with unresolved D. Germline V gene sequence: CDR1 SGDLS, CDR2 YYNGEE. Trimming pared 2 bases from V and 0 bases from J, leaving 3 bases between. The CDR3 spans 13 residues. CDR3 nucleotide sequence: TGTGCCAGCAGCGTTAATAGCAATCAGCCCCAGCATTTT. Translating gives CASSVNSNQPQHF.

The chain carries TRBV19 and TRBJ2-2; D is uncertain. Between the trimmed V and J ends, which lost 0 bases and 6 bases, there was a span of 8 bases. Germline CDR1 and CDR2: LNHDA and SQIVND (reference sequence). CDR3 length: 14 amino acids. The CDR3 DNA reads as TGTGCCAGTAGTATAGATCATGGCTCCGGGGAGCTGTTTTTT. Translated: CASSIDHGSGELFF.

J is TRBJ1-5 and V is TRBV30; no clear D gene. Per the germline V gene, CDR1 is GTSNPN and CDR2 is SVGIG (reference sequence). The CDR3 totals 14 residues. Trimming pared 2 bases from V and 0 bases from J, leaving 8 bases between. CDR3 protein: CAWSFQNSNQPQHF. The CDR3 region has the DNA TGTGCCTGGAGTTTTCAAAATAGCAATCAGCCCCAGCATTTT.

The chain joins TRBV5-1 to TRBJ1-1; 7 positions agree with TRBD1. CDR1 and CDR2 from the germline V gene are SGHRS and YFSETQ. CDR3 length: 13 residues. The trim removed 4 bases at V and 1 base at J, leaving 1 base unmatched. CDR3 in amino acids: CASSRDRNTEAFF. The CDR3 region has the DNA TGCGCCAGCAGCAGGGACAGGAACACTGAAGCTTTCTTT.

The chain has TRBV19 and TRBJ2-5; 11 bases line up with TRBD2. V lost 5 bases and J lost 4; bases outside the gene matches: 6. The germline CDR1 and CDR2 sequences are LNHDA and SQIVND (reference sequence). CDR3 size: 15 residues. In nucleotides, the CDR3 is TGTGCCAGTAGTTTGACTAGCGGGATGGGAGAGACCCAGTACTTC. Protein product: CASSLTSGMGETQYF.

Concerning this clone: This specimen includes other DNA sequences encoding the same CDR3. The chain joins TRBV29-1 to TRBJ2-2; a weak D match, TRBD2 (5 bases). V was trimmed by 3 bases and J by 5 bases, leaving 10 bases between them. The CDR3 is made up of 13 amino acids. Germline loops: CDR1 SQVTM, CDR2 ANQGSEA. The CDR3 nucleotides are TGCAGCGTTGATCGGGGTTATACCGGGGAGCTGTTTTTT. Translation: CSVDRGYTGELFF.

The chain has TRBV4-1 and TRBJ2-5; 9 bases are a match to TRBD1. The CDR3 has 16 amino acids. After removal of 2 bases from V and 5 bases from J, the junction contained 9 bases not matched to a gene. CDR1 is MGHRA and CDR2 is YSYEKL in the germline V gene. CDR3 nucleotides: TGCGCCAGCAGCCAATCCCCGGGACAGGGTGGGGAGACCCAGTACTTC. Amino acid sequence: CASSQSPGQGGETQYF.

The CDR3 here is CSAGGFYEQYF. In DNA, the CDR3 is TGCAGTGCAGGGGGATTCTACGAGCAGTACTTC. V is TRBV20-1 and J is TRBJ2-7; weak D call: TRBD1 (6 bases). The V end lost 6 bases, the J end lost 3 bases, and 9 bases lay between the germline ends. CDR1 and CDR2 from the germline V gene are DFQATT and SNEGSKA (reference sequence). This CDR3 contains 11 residues.

The V call is TRBV30, the J call TRBJ1-5, with a tentative D call TRBD1 (5 bases). Trimming removed 6 bases at V and 3 bases at J, with 12 bases between. The CDR3 loop spans 13 amino acids. Germline V lookup: CDR1 GTSNPN, CDR2 SVGIG (reference sequence). The CDR3 DNA follows: TGTGCCTGTGCAGGACACGCCAATCAGCCCCAGCATTTT. This gives the protein CACAGHANQPQHF.

The gene calls are TRBV4-2 and TRBJ1-2; D possibly corresponds to TRBD1 (6 bases). The CDR3 consists of 17 residues. V lost 0 bases and J 4 bases, leaving 18 bases between the germline ends. Germline CDR1 is LGHNA and CDR2 is YNFKEQ. The CDR3, as DNA: TGTGCCAGCAGCCAAGAGTTAGGGCAGCAGGGGTCCTATGGCTACACCTTC. Residues: CASSQELGQQGSYGYTF.

The chain employs TRBV30 and TRBJ2-1; 13 bases align to TRBD2. The germline V gene encodes CDR1 GTSNPN and CDR2 SVGIG (reference sequence). Losses at the gene ends were 0 bases for V and 6 bases for J; bases not matched to a gene: 5. There are 16 residues in the CDR3. The CDR3 loop reads CAWSVAGLAGANEQFF. The CDR3 DNA reads as TGTGCCTGGAGTGTAGCCGGACTAGCGGGAGCCAATGAGCAGTTCTTC. Looking up the rest from reference TRBV30 and TRBJ2-1 gives the full variable domain: SQTIHQWPATLVQPVGSPLSLECTVEGTSNPNLYWYRQAAGRGLQLLFYSVGIGQISSEVPQNLSASRPQDRQFILSSKKLLLSDSGFYLCAWSVAGLAGANEQFFGPGTRLTVL.

This chain uses TRBV9 with TRBJ2-7; D may be TRBD1 (5 bases). V was pared by 4 bases and J by 5 bases, with 19 bases between. Germline CDR1 and CDR2: SGDLS and YYNGEE. This CDR3 is 15 amino acids long. CDR3 sequence (DNA): TGTGCCAGCAGCCCCCTCGGCAGGGTTTCAGACGAGCAGTACTTC. It yields the protein CASSPLGRVSDEQYF.

This chain links TRBV9 with TRBJ2-6, with TRBD1 matching over 9 bases. Looked up from germline, CDR1 is SGDLS and CDR2 is YYNGEE. V dropped 5 bases and J dropped 3; count of bases not matched to a gene: 6. The CDR3 is made up of 16 amino acids. The CDR3 DNA follows: TGTGCCAGCAGTGCCACAGGGGGCTTTGGGGCCAACGTCCTGACTTTC. Translated: CASSATGGFGANVLTF.

J is TRBJ2-5 and V is TRBV7-9; a possible D gene is TRBD1 (5 bases). Trimming stripped 0 bases from V and 5 bases from J, with 13 bases between. The CDR3 is 15 amino acids. Germline values: CDR1 SEHNR, CDR2 FQNEAQ (reference sequence). The CDR3 region has the DNA TGTGCCAGCAGCTTAGCAGGGCAGGGCTGGGAGACCCAGTACTTC. Its protein product is CASSLAGQGWETQYF.

The V and J genes are TRBV6-1 and TRBJ2-1, with TRBD1 matching over 9 bases. The CDR3 contains 15 residues. Germline assignment: CDR1 MNHNS and CDR2 SASEGT. The J segment lost 6 bases and the V segment lost 5 bases, leaving 8 bases of the junction unmatched. The CDR3 protein is CASSPLTGGGNEQFF. CDR3 DNA: TGTGCCAGCAGTCCCCTGACAGGGGGAGGCAATGAGCAGTTCTTC.

The chain uses TRBV25-1 and TRBJ2-1, with D maybe TRBD2 (6 bases). V dropped 6 bases and J dropped 6 bases, with 18 bases sitting between them. Per germline, CDR1 MGHDK and CDR2 SYGVNS. The CDR3 is 15 residues long. CDR3 amino acids: CASSGRGVKSNEQFF. The CDR3 coding sequence is TGTGCCAGCAGCGGGCGGGGAGTAAAGTCCAATGAGCAGTTCTTC.

This chain links TRBV11-3 with TRBJ2-3; 10 bases match TRBD2. V shed 5 bases and J 5 bases; nucleotides not matched to a gene: 10. Looked up from germline, CDR1 is SGHNT and CDR2 is YENEEA. The CDR3 length is 16 residues. CDR3 sequence reads: CASSDGGASGGDTQYF. The DNA for the CDR3 is TGTGCCAGCAGCGATGGGGGGGCTAGCGGGGGAGATACGCAGTATTTT.